Shown below are 20 T cell receptor beta chains from a single sample sequenced in a study of T-cell reconstitution after alpha-beta-depleted transplantation in children. Unique molecular identifiers were used in preparing the TCRbeta library. MiXCR was run by TCRdb on the PCR reads, yielding one entry per CDR3 protein. The sample holds 550,000 to 600,000 distinct CDR3 sequences, more than 20% seen once. Sequenced material: PBMCs, mostly from graft donor cells, taken 360 days after TCRalphabeta/CD19-depleted stem cell transplant. These TCRs come from a boy under two years old who had a stem cell transplant for acute myeloid leukemia, so the T cells may come from the graft donor.

The gene calls are TRBV7-9 and TRBJ2-7; weak D call: TRBD1 (6 bases). This CDR3 region has 14 residues. Trimming took off 3 bases at V and 4 bases at J, with 13 bases between the two ends. Germline V CDR1 and CDR2: SEHNR, FQNEAQ (reference sequence). The CDR3 loop reads CASSFTKQGYEQYV. The CDR3 DNA follows: TGTGCCAGCAGCTTTACCAAACAGGGATACGAGCAGTACGTC.

This clonotype was detected ten times or more. J is TRBJ2-3 and V is TRBV20-1; possibly TRBD2 for D (5 bases). The CDR3 runs to 12 residues. The ends were cut back, 6 bases at V and 2 bases at J, with 9 bases in the middle. Germline CDR1 reads DFQATT; CDR2 reads SNEGSKA (reference sequence). The CDR3 DNA follows: TGCAGTGCCGGACTTCCCACAGATACGCAGTATTTT. Its protein product is CSAGLPTDTQYF.

The chain has TRBV20-1 and TRBJ2-2; D uncertain. The germline CDR1 and CDR2 sequences are DFQATT and SNEGSKA (reference sequence). This CDR3 spans 13 amino acids. V was clipped by 3 bases and J by 8 bases, with 13 bases between them. CDR3 coding DNA: TGCAGTGCTAGGGCCTTTGCTAGGGGGGAGCTGTTTTTT. Protein sequence: CSARAFARGELFF.

This clonotype was seen many times. The rearrangement links TRBV5-1 to TRBJ2-1, with D maybe TRBD2 (5 bases). The CDR3 runs to 15 residues. V was cut by 4 bases and J by 3 bases, with 14 bases left in between. The germline V gene has CDR1 SGHRS and CDR2 YFSETQ. In DNA form, the CDR3 reads TGCGCCAGCAGCCTGGCATTGGCGGGCTACAATGAGCAGTTCTTC. Its translation: CASSLALAGYNEQFF.

J is TRBJ1-5 and V is TRBV20-1, with 8 nucleotides matching TRBD1. Germline CDR1 reads DFQATT; CDR2 reads SNEGSKA (reference sequence). Trimming cost V 3 bases and J 3 bases; bases outside gene matches: 13. The CDR3 runs to 17 residues. CDR3 in amino acids: CSARGVEWGQDNQPQHF. The CDR3 DNA sequence: TGCAGTGCTAGGGGGGTTGAGTGGGGACAGGACAATCAGCCCCAGCATTTT.

This clonotype was detected a few times. This chain uses TRBV29-1 with TRBJ1-5, with D perhaps TRBD1 (5 bases). This CDR3 spans 12 amino acids. Per germline, CDR1 SQVTM and CDR2 ANQGSEA. V lost 4 bases and J 5 bases, leaving 9 bases between the germline ends. The CDR3 DNA is TGCAGCGTTGGAATGGGGGATCAGCCCCAGCATTTT. This gives the protein CSVGMGDQPQHF. Combining the CDR3 with reference TRBV29-1 and TRBJ1-5 gives the whole variable domain SAVISQKPSRDICQRGTSLTIQCQVDSQVTMMFWYRQQPGQSLTLIATANQGSEATYESGFVIDKFPISRPNLTFSTLTVSNMSPEDSSIYLCSVGMGDQPQHFGDGTRLSIL.

This clonotype has just a few counts. The rearrangement uses TRBV6-2 or TRBV6-3 and TRBJ2-7; perhaps TRBD1 as D (6 bases). V was shortened by 8 bases and J by 3 bases, with 17 bases between the two germline ends. CDR1 and CDR2 (germline): MNHEY, SVGEGT. The CDR3 is 14 amino acids. In DNA, the CDR3 is TGTGCCAGCGGGGGTGTGGACAGATTCTACGAGCAGTACTTC. It codes for CASGGVDRFYEQYF.

This sequence joins TRBV21-1 and TRBJ2-7; TRBD1, the table's D call, was not compared with the DNA. TRBV21-1 is labeled a pseudogene. CDR3 length equals 11 residues. The CDR3 nucleotides are TGTGCCGTTACAGGTCCCTACGAGCAGTACTTC. Residues: CAVTGPYEQYF.

This chain links TRBV28 with TRBJ2-7, with D possibly matching TRBD2 (6 bases). The germline V gene has CDR1 MDHEN and CDR2 SYDVKM. V lost 4 bases and J 6 bases, leaving 10 bases between the germline ends. This CDR3 region has 12 residues. The CDR3 nucleotides read TGTGCCAGCAGTTGGAGGGGTAGCGAGCAGTACGTC. This gives the protein CASSWRGSEQYV.

The CDR3 sequence: CASSLEGTSGGAQYF. In DNA, the CDR3 is TGTGCCAGCAGCTTAGAGGGGACTAGCGGGGGGGCGCAGTATTTT. J is TRBJ2-3 and V is TRBV7-2; 16 nucleotides match TRBD2. The CDR3 covers 15 residues. Germline trimming cut 1 base from V and 10 bases from J; bases unmatched to any gene: 2. Germline loops: CDR1 SGHTA, CDR2 FQGNSA.

This clonotype was counted at least ten times. The chain links TRBV24-1 to TRBJ2-3, with D perhaps being TRBD1 or TRBD2 (5 bases each). Trimming removed 3 bases at V and 5 bases at J, with 14 bases between. The CDR3 spans 15 residues. Germline V gene data show CDR1 as KGHDR and CDR2 as SFDVKD. DNA for the CDR3: TGTGCCACCAGTGATCCGGGACGCACACAAGATACGCAGTATTTT. It codes for CATSDPGRTQDTQYF.

This clonotype was seen more than once but under ten times. The V gene is TRBV15, the J gene TRBJ1-5, with 8 bases lining up with TRBD1. Germline V gene sequence: CDR1 LNHNV, CDR2 YYDKDF (reference sequence). Trimming cost V 5 bases and J 0 bases; bases outside gene matches: 9. The CDR3 loop spans 17 amino acids. Here the CDR3 DNA reads TGTGCCACCAGCGGCCGGGACAGGCTCAATAGCAATCAGCCCCAGCATTTT. This gives the protein CATSGRDRLNSNQPQHF.

This clonotype occurred many times. The chain is built from TRBV11-2 and TRBJ2-5; TRBD1 matches 12 bases. The CDR3 consists of 15 residues. The junction had 4 bases not matched to a gene; V was cut back by 4 bases and J by 4 bases. Germline V gives CDR1 SGHAT, CDR2 FQNNGV. Here the CDR3 reads CASSSGQGAGETQYF. CDR3 coding DNA: TGTGCCAGCAGCTCGGGACAGGGGGCGGGAGAGACCCAGTACTTC.

This clonotype has only one observation. The chain is built from TRBV5-6 and TRBJ2-2; unclear D gene. The ends were cut back, 2 bases at V and 8 bases at J, with 7 bases in the middle. CDR1 and CDR2 from the germline V gene are SGHDT and YYEEEE. The CDR3 extends over 12 amino acids. The CDR3 DNA is TGTGCCAGCAGCTTACGGATGGGGGAGCTGTTTTTT. It codes for CASSLRMGELFF.

The table lists this clonotype with many counts. This chain joins TRBV20-1 and TRBJ2-1, with 7 bases that match TRBD1. The CDR3 has 16 amino acids. CDR1 and CDR2 (germline): DFQATT, SNEGSKA (reference sequence). Unmatched junction bases numbered 5, after V lost 0 bases and J lost 0 bases. CDR3 in DNA: TGCAGTGCTAGAGATTTCAGGGGGAGCTCCTACAATGAGCAGTTCTTC. Its protein product is CSARDFRGSSYNEQFF.

This clonotype appeared a few times. This sequence joins TRBV6-2 or TRBV6-3 and TRBJ2-3, with D perhaps TRBD1 or TRBD2 (6 bases each). The CDR3 runs 20 residues. Germline V gene sequence: CDR1 MNHEY, CDR2 SVGEGT. Trimming shortened V by 3 bases and J by 2 bases, and 27 bases separated the two germline ends. This CDR3 reads CASSYTGQPYRGKITDTQYF. Here the CDR3 DNA reads TGTGCCAGCAGTTATACAGGGCAACCGTACCGGGGGAAAATCACAGATACGCAGTATTTT.

The chain employs TRBV11-2 and TRBJ2-7; 11 bases are a match to TRBD2. The CDR3 has 15 amino acids. The germline V gene encodes CDR1 SGHAT and CDR2 FQNNGV. Trimming removed 4 bases from V and 3 bases from J; junction bases left unmatched: 5. The CDR3 loop reads CASSSLAGGIYEQYF. DNA of the CDR3: TGTGCCAGCAGCTCTCTAGCGGGGGGCATCTACGAGCAGTACTTC.

At least ten counts were recorded for this clonotype. This chain links TRBV4-3 with TRBJ1-2; D call uncertain. The V gene's germline CDR1 is LGHNA and CDR2 YSLEER. CDR3 size: 15 residues. V was trimmed by 0 bases and J by 3 bases, leaving 11 bases between them. The CDR3 loop reads CASSQDFVLYYGYTF. In DNA, the CDR3 is TGCGCCAGCAGCCAAGATTTCGTGCTATACTATGGCTACACCTTC.

This clonotype was observed at least ten times. J is TRBJ2-5 and V is TRBV20-1; maybe TRBD1 (6 bases). V shed 5 bases and J shed 1 base, with 14 bases lying between them. There are 14 residues in the CDR3. CDR1 and CDR2 from the germline V gene are DFQATT and SNEGSKA (reference sequence). The CDR3 nucleotides read TGCAGTGCTGCTACACAGGGTCCCCAAGAGACCCAGTACTTC. Residues: CSAATQGPQETQYF.

In its sample, this clonotype was seen a few times. The V gene is TRBV20-1, the J gene TRBJ2-2; tentatively, D is TRBD1 (5 bases). V shed 6 bases and J shed 1 base, with 9 bases lying between them. This CDR3 has 13 amino acids. Germline assignment: CDR1 DFQATT and CDR2 SNEGSKA (reference sequence). The CDR3 loop is CSARQGNTGELFF. CDR3 sequence (DNA): TGCAGTGCGCGGCAGGGGAACACCGGGGAGCTGTTTTTT.